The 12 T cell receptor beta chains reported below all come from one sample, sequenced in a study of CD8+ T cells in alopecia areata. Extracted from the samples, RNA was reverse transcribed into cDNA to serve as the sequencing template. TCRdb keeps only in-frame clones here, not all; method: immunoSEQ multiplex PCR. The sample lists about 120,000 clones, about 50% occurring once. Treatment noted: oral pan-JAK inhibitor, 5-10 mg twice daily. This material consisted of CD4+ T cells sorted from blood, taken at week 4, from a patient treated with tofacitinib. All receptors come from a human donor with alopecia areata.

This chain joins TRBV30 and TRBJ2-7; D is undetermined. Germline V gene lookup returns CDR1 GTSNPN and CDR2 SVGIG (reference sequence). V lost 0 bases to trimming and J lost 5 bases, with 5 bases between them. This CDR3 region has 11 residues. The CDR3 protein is CAWSVRHEQYF. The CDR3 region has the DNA TGTGCCTGGAGTGTACGACACGAGCAGTACTTC.

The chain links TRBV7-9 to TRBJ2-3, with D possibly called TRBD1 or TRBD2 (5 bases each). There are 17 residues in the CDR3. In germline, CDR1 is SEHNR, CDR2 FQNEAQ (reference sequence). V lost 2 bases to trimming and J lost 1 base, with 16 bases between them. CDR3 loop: CASSLLSSGLGTDTQYF. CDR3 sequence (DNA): TGTGCCAGCAGCTTACTATCATCGGGGCTCGGCACAGATACGCAGTATTTT.

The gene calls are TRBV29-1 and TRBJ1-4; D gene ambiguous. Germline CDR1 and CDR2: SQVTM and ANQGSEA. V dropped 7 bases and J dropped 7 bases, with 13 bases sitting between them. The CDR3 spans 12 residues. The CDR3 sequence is CSAGRGGEKLFF. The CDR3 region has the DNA TGCAGCGCAGGACGAGGTGGTGAAAAACTGTTTTTT.

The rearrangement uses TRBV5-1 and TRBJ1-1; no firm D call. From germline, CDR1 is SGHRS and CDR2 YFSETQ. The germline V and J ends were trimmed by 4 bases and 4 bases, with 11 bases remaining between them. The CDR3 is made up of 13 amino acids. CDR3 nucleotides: TGCGCCAGCAGCCTCGACCGGGCCACTGAAGCTTTCTTT. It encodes CASSLDRATEAFF.

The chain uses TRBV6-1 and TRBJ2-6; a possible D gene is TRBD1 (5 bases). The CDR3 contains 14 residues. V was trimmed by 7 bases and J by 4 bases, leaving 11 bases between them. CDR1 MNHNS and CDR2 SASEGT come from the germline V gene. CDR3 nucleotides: TGTGCCAGCAAGGCAGGGTCCGGGGCCAACGTCCTGACTTTC. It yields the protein CASKAGSGANVLTF.

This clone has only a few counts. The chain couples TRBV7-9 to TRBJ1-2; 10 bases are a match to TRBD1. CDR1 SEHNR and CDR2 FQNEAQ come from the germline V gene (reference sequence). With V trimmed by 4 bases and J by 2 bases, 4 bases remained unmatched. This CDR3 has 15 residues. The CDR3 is CASSYWTGGNYGYTF. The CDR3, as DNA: TGTGCCAGCAGCTATTGGACAGGGGGAAACTATGGCTACACCTTC. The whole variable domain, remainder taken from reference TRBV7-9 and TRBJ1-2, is DTGVSQNPRHKITKRGQNVTFRCDPISEHNRLYWYRQTLGQGPEFLTYFQNEAQLEKSRLLSDRFSAERPKGSFSTLEIQRTEQGDSAMYLCASSYWTGGNYGYTFGSGTRLTVV.

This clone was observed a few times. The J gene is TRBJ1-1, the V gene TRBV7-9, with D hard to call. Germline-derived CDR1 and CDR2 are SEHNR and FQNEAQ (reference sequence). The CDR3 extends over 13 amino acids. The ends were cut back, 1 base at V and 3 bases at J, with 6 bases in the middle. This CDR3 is CASSLDSYTEAFF. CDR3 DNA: TGTGCCAGCAGCTTAGACAGCTACACTGAAGCTTTCTTT.

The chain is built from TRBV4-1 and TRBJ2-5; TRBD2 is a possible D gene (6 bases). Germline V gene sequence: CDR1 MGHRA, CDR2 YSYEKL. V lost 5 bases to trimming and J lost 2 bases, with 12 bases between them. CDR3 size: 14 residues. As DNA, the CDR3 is TGCGCCAGCAGCAGCCGACTAGTTCAAGAGACCCAGTACTTC. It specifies CASSSRLVQETQYF.

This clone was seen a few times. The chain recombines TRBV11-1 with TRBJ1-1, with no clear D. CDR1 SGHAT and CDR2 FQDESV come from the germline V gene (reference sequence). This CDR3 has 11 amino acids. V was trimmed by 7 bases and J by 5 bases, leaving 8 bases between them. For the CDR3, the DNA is TGTGCCAGCAAAAAAGGGACTGAAGCTTTCTTT. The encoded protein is CASKKGTEAFF. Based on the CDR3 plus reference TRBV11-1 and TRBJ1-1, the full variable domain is EAEVAQSPRYKITEKSQAVAFWCDPISGHATLYWYRQILGQGPELLVQFQDESVVDDSQLPKDRFSAERLKGVDSTLKIQPAELGDSAMYLCASKKGTEAFFGQGTRLTVV.

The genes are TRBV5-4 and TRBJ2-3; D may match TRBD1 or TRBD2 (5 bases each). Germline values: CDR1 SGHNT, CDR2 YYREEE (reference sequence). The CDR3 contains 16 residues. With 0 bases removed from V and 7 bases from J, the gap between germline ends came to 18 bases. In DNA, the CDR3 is TGTGCCAGCAGCTTGGATCAGGGACGCCTTTTTCATACGCAGTATTTT. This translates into CASSLDQGRLFHTQYF.

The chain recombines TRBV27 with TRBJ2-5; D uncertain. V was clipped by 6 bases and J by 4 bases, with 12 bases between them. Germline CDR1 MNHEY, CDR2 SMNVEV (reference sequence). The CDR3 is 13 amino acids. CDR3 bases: TGTGCCAGCAGCAGTTACGCAGGAGAGACCCAGTACTTC. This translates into CASSSYAGETQYF.

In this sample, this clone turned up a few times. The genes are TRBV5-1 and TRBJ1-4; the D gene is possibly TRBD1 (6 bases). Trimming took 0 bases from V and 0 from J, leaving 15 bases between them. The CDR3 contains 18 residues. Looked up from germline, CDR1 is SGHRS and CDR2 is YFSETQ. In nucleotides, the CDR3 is TGCGCCAGCAGCTTGGGACCCTTACAGGGCCCAACTAATGAAAAACTGTTTTTT. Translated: CASSLGPLQGPTNEKLFF.